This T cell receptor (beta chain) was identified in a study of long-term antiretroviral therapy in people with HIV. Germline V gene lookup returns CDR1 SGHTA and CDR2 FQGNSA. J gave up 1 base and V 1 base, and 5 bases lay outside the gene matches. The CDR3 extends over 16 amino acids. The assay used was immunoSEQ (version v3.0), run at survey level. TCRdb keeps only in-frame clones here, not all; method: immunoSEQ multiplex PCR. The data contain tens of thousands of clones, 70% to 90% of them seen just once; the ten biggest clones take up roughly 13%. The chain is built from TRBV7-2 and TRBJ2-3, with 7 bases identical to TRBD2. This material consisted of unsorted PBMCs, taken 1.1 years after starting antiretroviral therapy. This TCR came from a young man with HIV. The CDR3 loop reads CASSLGLADRTDTQYF. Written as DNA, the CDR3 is TGTGCCAGCAGCTTAGGGCTAGCGGATCGCACAGATACGCAGTATTTT. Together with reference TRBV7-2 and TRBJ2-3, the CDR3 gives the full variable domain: GAGVSQSPSNKVTEKGKDVELRCDPISGHTALYWYRQSLGQGLEFLIYFQGNSAPDKSGLPSDRFSAERTGGSVSTLTIQRTQQEDSAVYLCASSLGLADRTDTQYFGPGTRLTVL.